This T cell receptor beta chain derives from a study of human T cells and chemical hapten exposure. TCRdb called the RACE reads again in MiXCR, with one record for every CDR3 protein. Of 84,000 or so distinct CDR3 sequences listed, 8.5% are singletons. CDR3 length equals 17 residues. Germline V gives CDR1 SGHRS, CDR2 YFSETQ. V was cut by 2 bases and J by 2 bases, with 17 bases left in between. This clonotype was seen many times. Indicated time point: pre-sensitization, week 0. The treatment here: therapeutic diphenylcyclopropenone sensitization with weekly scalp DPC. Material: whole blood, obtained in connection with sensitization to the hapten diphenylcyclopropenone (DPC). This clonotype was sampled from a man in his forties with alopecia areata. Some clones in this sample may be carry-over from other donors' samples. The V call is TRBV5-1, the J call TRBJ2-1; possible D gene TRBD2, 5 bases. The CDR3: CASSFRGSASTYNEQFF. In nucleotides, the CDR3 is TGCGCCAGCAGCTTTCGCGGGTCGGCCAGCACCTACAATGAGCAGTTCTTC.